This T cell receptor (beta chain) was observed in a study of cytomegalovirus exposure and HLA in healthy donors. The protocol was immunoSEQ multiplex PCR, while the TCRdb copy is restricted to in-frame clones and leaves out a portion. The sample holds roughly 75,000 clones; around 96% are singletons and the top ten take around 1.5%. The CDR3 loop spans 12 amino acids. Germline V gene data show CDR1 as GTSNPN and CDR2 as SVGIG (reference sequence). The V segment lost 2 bases and the J segment 11 bases; nucleotides outside the gene matches: 5. This chain links TRBV30 with TRBJ2-3, with 9 bases lining up with TRBD1. The receptor was isolated from a man younger than 35 in good health and CMV-seropositive. The sequenced sample consisted of PBMCs. The CDR3 sequence: CAWSLGQGKQYF. CDR3 coding DNA: TGTGCCTGGAGTCTCGGACAGGGGAAGCAGTATTTT.